Listed below are T cell receptor beta chains from one sample, sequenced in a study of beta chain features in type 1 diabetes. Produced via immunoSEQ multiplex PCR; TCRdb's table is partial and in-frame only. The repertoire holds about 930,000 clones, roughly 17% seen once, with about 0.02% in the top ten. The specimen sequenced was naive CD4+ T cells from blood. These receptors all stem from a woman between 18 and 29 years old in good health. The CDR3 runs from the conserved cysteine through the conserved F or W. The D gene is left open where the match is weak. The size field is filled for only some rows; it gives once, few, many or a size class.

abundance: few; v_gene: TRBV5-1; d_gene: TRBD2; j_gene: TRBJ2-3; CDR3nt: TGCGCCAGCAGCCACGGGACTAGCGGAAGCACAGATACGCAGTATTTT; CDR3aa: CASSHGTSGSTDTQYF
abundance: once; v_gene: TRBV7-3; d_gene: NA; j_gene: TRBJ2-5; CDR3nt: TGTGCCAGCAGCTTAAATCCGGGACCGGGGACCCAGTACTTC; CDR3aa: CASSLNPGPGTQYF
abundance: NA; v_gene: TRBV20-1; d_gene: NA; j_gene: TRBJ2-1; CDR3nt: TGCAGTGCTAGTTTGCTCTATGAGCAGTTCTTC; CDR3aa: CSASLLYEQFF
abundance: NA; v_gene: TRBV27; d_gene: TRBD2; j_gene: TRBJ2-1; CDR3nt: TGTGCCAGCAGTCGTCTAGCGGGAGCTTGGAATGAGCAGTTCTTC; CDR3aa: CASSRLAGAWNEQFF
abundance: NA; v_gene: TRBV7-9; d_gene: NA; j_gene: TRBJ1-3; CDR3nt: TGTGCCAGCAGCAACTCTGGAAACACCATATATTTT; CDR3aa: CASSNSGNTIYF
abundance: NA; v_gene: TRBV15; d_gene: TRBD2; j_gene: TRBJ2-1; CDR3nt: TGTGCCACCAGCAGGCCGGGACTAGCGGGATCCAATGAGCAGTTCTTC; CDR3aa: CATSRPGLAGSNEQFF
abundance: few; v_gene: TRBV28; d_gene: NA; j_gene: TRBJ2-6; CDR3nt: TGTGCCAGCAGTTTGACGACGGCCTCTGGGGCCAACGTCCTGACTTTC; CDR3aa: CASSLTTASGANVLTF
abundance: few; v_gene: TRBV12-5; d_gene: TRBD2; j_gene: TRBJ2-2; CDR3nt: TGTGCTAGTGGTTTAACGGGTATGACTAGCGGGAGGATTCGCGGGGAGCTGTTTTTT; CDR3aa: CASGLTGMTSGRIRGELFF
abundance: NA; v_gene: TRBV29-1; d_gene: NA; j_gene: TRBJ2-3; CDR3nt: TGCAGCGTTGATCCCCCGTCGGGCACAGATACGCAGTATTTT; CDR3aa: CSVDPPSGTDTQYF
abundance: NA; v_gene: TRBV7-9; d_gene: NA; j_gene: TRBJ2-7; CDR3nt: TGTGCCAGCAGCATCCAGGGGTACGAGCAGTACTTC; CDR3aa: CASSIQGYEQYF
abundance: NA; v_gene: TRBV28; d_gene: NA; j_gene: TRBJ2-1; CDR3nt: TGTGCCAGCAGCCCGGCCCCGCCGTCCGGGTTCGAGCAGTTCTTC; CDR3aa: CASSPAPPSGFEQFF
abundance: few; v_gene: TRBV18; d_gene: TRBD2; j_gene: TRBJ2-7; CDR3nt: TGTGCCAGCTCACCTTTAGCGGGCTACGAGCAGTACTTC; CDR3aa: CASSPLAGYEQYF
abundance: few; v_gene: TRBV19; d_gene: NA; j_gene: TRBJ1-2; CDR3nt: TGTGCCAGTAGTAGCCGTAACTATGGCTACACCTTC; CDR3aa: CASSSRNYGYTF
abundance: few; v_gene: TRBV6-1; d_gene: TRBD1; j_gene: TRBJ2-1; CDR3nt: TGTGCCAGCAGTGAAGGCGTGGGACAGCCCACCTACAATGAGCAGTTCTTC; CDR3aa: CASSEGVGQPTYNEQFF
abundance: few; v_gene: TRBV6-5; d_gene: NA; j_gene: TRBJ2-3; CDR3nt: TGTGCCAGCAGTTACAACTTGGATACGCAGTATTTT; CDR3aa: CASSYNLDTQYF
abundance: NA; v_gene: TRBV28; d_gene: NA; j_gene: TRBJ2-7; CDR3nt: TGTGCCAGCAGTGCCGGCCGATCCCTTGGTTGGTACTTC; CDR3aa: CASSAGRSLGWYF
abundance: few; v_gene: TRBV11-2; d_gene: NA; j_gene: TRBJ2-5; CDR3nt: TGTGCCAGCAGCTCCTACCGGGACAGCGGGAGTTCAGAGACCCAGTACTTC; CDR3aa: CASSSYRDSGSSETQYF
abundance: NA; v_gene: TRBV2; d_gene: NA; j_gene: TRBJ2-5; CDR3nt: TGTGCCAGCAGTGCCACAGGGAGCCAAGAGACCCAGTACTTC; CDR3aa: CASSATGSQETQYF
abundance: few; v_gene: TRBV5-1; d_gene: NA; j_gene: TRBJ2-5; CDR3nt: TGCGCCAGCGGCAGGGGAACAGCTCAAGAGACCCAGTACTTC; CDR3aa: CASGRGTAQETQYF
abundance: NA; v_gene: TRBV2; d_gene: NA; j_gene: TRBJ1-2; CDR3nt: TGTGCCAGCAGTGAAGTTCGGATCTATGGCTACACCTTC; CDR3aa: CASSEVRIYGYTF
abundance: few; v_gene: TRBV28; d_gene: NA; j_gene: TRBJ2-5; CDR3nt: TGTGCCAGTACTCCAGGGGGAGGGGAGACCCAGTACTTC; CDR3aa: CASTPGGGETQYF
abundance: NA; v_gene: TRBV7-2; d_gene: NA; j_gene: TRBJ2-4; CDR3nt: TGTGCCAGCAGCTTAGAGGGGTCGGGCAAAAACATTCAGTACTTC; CDR3aa: CASSLEGSGKNIQYF
abundance: NA; v_gene: TRBV25-1; d_gene: TRBD2; j_gene: TRBJ2-3; CDR3nt: TGTGCCAGCAGTGAATGGGGGACTAGCGGAGGGGATACGCAGTATTTT; CDR3aa: CASSEWGTSGGDTQYF
abundance: NA; v_gene: TRBV5-1; d_gene: TRBD2; j_gene: TRBJ2-7; CDR3nt: TGCGCCAGCAGCTATGGGACTAGCGGGAGATCCGGCGAGCAGTACTTC; CDR3aa: CASSYGTSGRSGEQYF
abundance: NA; v_gene: TRBV11-1; d_gene: TRBD2; j_gene: TRBJ2-7; CDR3nt: TGTGCCAGCAGCCCCGTAGTCAGCGGGAGCTTGGAGCAGTACTTC; CDR3aa: CASSPVVSGSLEQYF
abundance: NA; v_gene: TRBV7-9; d_gene: NA; j_gene: TRBJ1-4; CDR3nt: TGTGCCAGCAGCTCCGAGGGTTTATGGAATGAAAAACTGTTTTTT; CDR3aa: CASSSEGLWNEKLFF
abundance: few; v_gene: TRBV15; d_gene: TRBD2; j_gene: TRBJ2-7; CDR3nt: TGTGCCACCAGCAGAAAGACTAGCGGGAGGTTCGCGCAGTACTTC; CDR3aa: CATSRKTSGRFAQYF
abundance: few; v_gene: TRBV4-2; d_gene: TRBD1; j_gene: TRBJ2-7; CDR3nt: TGTGCCAGCAGCCAACACAGGGACAGCTACGAGCAGTACTTC; CDR3aa: CASSQHRDSYEQYF
abundance: NA; v_gene: TRBV27; d_gene: NA; j_gene: TRBJ2-3; CDR3nt: TGTGCCAGCAGTTTGGCTAATACGCAGTATTTT; CDR3aa: CASSLANTQYF
abundance: few; v_gene: TRBV28; d_gene: TRBD1; j_gene: TRBJ2-2; CDR3nt: TGTGCCAGCAGCACCCGGGACAGGGGGCCGAACGGGGAGCTGTTTTTT; CDR3aa: CASSTRDRGPNGELFF
abundance: few; v_gene: TRBV5-4; d_gene: TRBD2; j_gene: TRBJ2-1; CDR3nt: TGTGCCAGCAGCCTCGCCGGGGGGTCCCCGGTAAATGAGCAGTTCTTC; CDR3aa: CASSLAGGSPVNEQFF
abundance: NA; v_gene: TRBV7-9; d_gene: TRBD1; j_gene: TRBJ1-2; CDR3nt: TGTGCCAGCAGCCAAGTCCAGGGGGCAGAGGGCTACACCTTC; CDR3aa: CASSQVQGAEGYTF
abundance: NA; v_gene: TRBV4-3; d_gene: TRBD2; j_gene: TRBJ2-1; CDR3nt: TGCGCCAGCAGCCAAGAATGCCAGCGGGAGGGTTGTGAGCAGTTCTTC; CDR3aa: CASSQECQREGCEQFF
abundance: few; v_gene: TRBV2; d_gene: NA; j_gene: TRBJ2-5; CDR3nt: TGTGCCACAGGAAAGGACGGGAAGGCAGAGACCCAGTACTTC; CDR3aa: CATGKDGKAETQYF
abundance: NA; v_gene: TRBV5-1; d_gene: TRBD2; j_gene: TRBJ2-2; CDR3nt: TGCGCCAGCAGCTGGGGGACTAGCGGCACCGGGGAGCTGTTTTTT; CDR3aa: CASSWGTSGTGELFF
abundance: NA; v_gene: TRBV19; d_gene: NA; j_gene: TRBJ2-5; CDR3nt: TGTGCCAGTAGTATCTGGCAGGGAGAGACCCAGTACTTC; CDR3aa: CASSIWQGETQYF
abundance: few; v_gene: TRBV9; d_gene: TRBD2; j_gene: TRBJ2-1; CDR3nt: TGTGCCAGCAGCGCCCGCCGTCCCCTCCCTATCCCGCCCGTAGCGGGAGTCACCTACAATGAGCAGTTCTTC; CDR3aa: CASSARRPLPIPPVAGVTYNEQFF
abundance: few; v_gene: TRBV7-2; d_gene: NA; j_gene: TRBJ2-3; CDR3nt: TGTGCCAGCACCCAAGGAGTCGGTGGTGGCACAGATACGCAGTATTTT; CDR3aa: CASTQGVGGGTDTQYF
abundance: once; v_gene: TRBV5-1; d_gene: NA; j_gene: TRBJ2-7; CDR3nt: TGCGCCAGCAGCTTGGCCGGTCAGGGAAGCTCCTACGAGCAGTACTTC; CDR3aa: CASSLAGQGSSYEQYF
abundance: few; v_gene: TRBV5-1; d_gene: NA; j_gene: TRBJ1-3; CDR3nt: TGCGCCAGCAGCTTGGCCGGAATGTCTGGAAACACCATATATTTT; CDR3aa: CASSLAGMSGNTIYF
abundance: NA; v_gene: TRBV6-6; d_gene: TRBD1; j_gene: TRBJ1-4; CDR3nt: TGTGCCAGCGGGGACAGGGGGCAAACTAATGAAAAACTGTTTTTT; CDR3aa: CASGDRGQTNEKLFF
abundance: NA; v_gene: TRBV11-1; d_gene: NA; j_gene: TRBJ2-5; CDR3nt: TGTGCCAGCAGCTTATTCCAGTGGGCAGGGGAAGAGACCCAGTACTTC; CDR3aa: CASSLFQWAGEETQYF
abundance: NA; v_gene: TRBV28; d_gene: TRBD2; j_gene: TRBJ2-7; CDR3nt: TGTGCCAGCATCGAGACTAGCGGCTTCTCCTACGAGCAGTACTTC; CDR3aa: CASIETSGFSYEQYF
abundance: few; v_gene: TRBV19; d_gene: NA; j_gene: TRBJ2-7; CDR3nt: TGTGCCAGTAGCCCGCCGGGCGCCTACTCCTACGAGCAGTACTTC; CDR3aa: CASSPPGAYSYEQYF
abundance: NA; v_gene: TRBV6-7; d_gene: NA; j_gene: TRBJ2-3; CDR3nt: TGTGCCAGCAGCCGCCTGGGGCGGGATAGCACAGATACGCAGTATTTT; CDR3aa: CASSRLGRDSTDTQYF
abundance: few; v_gene: TRBV7-2; d_gene: NA; j_gene: TRBJ2-5; CDR3nt: TGTGCCAGCAGCTTATACAGCCAAGAGACCCAGTACTTC; CDR3aa: CASSLYSQETQYF
abundance: NA; v_gene: TRBV7-2; d_gene: NA; j_gene: TRBJ1-5; CDR3nt: TGTGCCAGCAGCTTAGGGGGTTTTCAGCCCCAGCATTTT; CDR3aa: CASSLGGFQPQHF
abundance: NA; v_gene: TRBV21-1; d_gene: NA; j_gene: TRBJ1-5; CDR3nt: TGTGCCAGCAGCAACCGGGACAGGGTAATTCAGCCCCAGCATTTT; CDR3aa: CASSNRDRVIQPQHF
abundance: NA; v_gene: TRBV4-3; d_gene: NA; j_gene: TRBJ2-1; CDR3nt: TGCGCCAGCAGCCAAGATACAGGGACTCGGGTTGAGCAGTTCTTC; CDR3aa: CASSQDTGTRVEQFF
abundance: NA; v_gene: TRBV2; d_gene: NA; j_gene: TRBJ2-1; CDR3nt: TGTGCCAGCAGTTCCCAGCGGGTGTACAATGAGCAGTTCTTC; CDR3aa: CASSSQRVYNEQFF
abundance: NA; v_gene: TRBV5-4; d_gene: NA; j_gene: TRBJ2-5; CDR3nt: TGTGCCAGCAGCTTGGAGGCGTGGAGTAAACGAGAGACCCAGTACTTC; CDR3aa: CASSLEAWSKRETQYF
abundance: NA; v_gene: TRBV29-1; d_gene: NA; j_gene: TRBJ1-2; CDR3nt: TGCAGCGTTATGCTGAGGACAGCTAACTATGGCTACACCTTC; CDR3aa: CSVMLRTANYGYTF
abundance: NA; v_gene: TRBV13; d_gene: NA; j_gene: TRBJ2-7; CDR3nt: TGTGCCACTAAACCTCCGCGCAGACTAAATAAAGCCTACGAGCAGTACTTC; CDR3aa: CATKPPRRLNKAYEQYF
abundance: NA; v_gene: TRBV9; d_gene: NA; j_gene: TRBJ1-1; CDR3nt: TGTGCCAGCAGCGTAGATAAAGGTATGAACACTGAAGCTTTCTTT; CDR3aa: CASSVDKGMNTEAFF